The 21 T cell receptor beta chains reported below all come from one sample, sequenced in a study of shared clonotypes between healthy human individuals. Naive CD8 cells comprised CD45RO-negative, CCR7-positively selected cells, excluding terminally differentiated effector memory CD45RA+ cells. Measured with immunoSEQ multiplex PCR; TCRdb has only the in-frame clones, and not every one. Of hundreds of thousands of clones in the sample, 95% to 97% were seen once. Sequencing used naive CD8+ T cells sorted from blood. These receptors all come from a woman aged 25-40 years in good health.

The chain carries TRBV27 and TRBJ2-7; D assignment may be TRBD1 or TRBD2 (5 bases each). The V gene's germline CDR1 is MNHEY and CDR2 SMNVEV (reference sequence). Trimming stripped 6 bases from V and 3 bases from J, with 9 bases between. This CDR3 region has 12 residues. The chain's CDR3 is CASRGDLYEQYF. CDR3 bases: TGTGCCAGCAGGGGGGACCTCTACGAGCAGTACTTC.

The V and J genes are TRBV28 and TRBJ1-1; no definite D call. The V end was cut by 7 bases, the J end by 3 bases, with 12 bases between. Germline V gene data show CDR1 as MDHEN and CDR2 as SYDVKM. The CDR3 covers 13 residues. Here the CDR3 reads CASTPHWDTEAFF. CDR3 DNA sequence: TGTGCCAGCACTCCACATTGGGACACTGAAGCTTTCTTT.

The V gene is TRBV27, the J gene TRBJ2-3, with 10 bases lining up with TRBD2. There are 19 residues in the CDR3. The junction had 15 bases not matched to a gene; V was cut back by 3 bases and J by 3 bases. The germline V gene encodes CDR1 MNHEY and CDR2 SMNVEV (reference sequence). The CDR3 loop is CASSFGLAGEGTWTDTQYF. CDR3 nucleotides: TGTGCCAGCAGTTTCGGGCTAGCGGGAGAGGGAACCTGGACAGATACGCAGTATTTT.

This sequence joins TRBV9 and TRBJ2-1; the match to TRBD2 covers 11 bases. Losses at the gene ends were 3 bases for V and 3 bases for J; bases not matched to a gene: 5. The CDR3 has 16 amino acids. The germline gives CDR1 SGDLS, CDR2 YYNGEE. The CDR3 sequence is CASSAPTSGSYNEQFF. The CDR3 DNA follows: TGTGCCAGCAGCGCCCCAACTAGCGGGAGCTACAATGAGCAGTTCTTC.

The CDR3 DNA reads as TGTGCCAGCAGCCAAGAATCGTCGCTAGCGGTCTACGAGCAGTACTTC. As protein: CASSQESSLAVYEQYF. V gene TRBV14 combines with J gene TRBJ2-7; 7 nucleotides agree with TRBD2. In germline, CDR1 is SGHDN, CDR2 FVKESK. The CDR3 totals 16 residues. Trimming at V came to 0 bases and at J to 3 bases, leaving 8 bases not matched to a gene.

V and J are TRBV9 and TRBJ1-2; TRBD1 matches 7 bases. From germline, CDR1 is SGDLS and CDR2 YYNGEE. This CDR3 spans 15 amino acids. Trimming removed 4 bases from V and 4 bases from J; junction bases left unmatched: 10. The CDR3 region is CASSSSHDRVYGYTF. The CDR3 DNA reads TGTGCCAGCAGCTCCAGCCACGACAGGGTCTATGGCTACACCTTC.

This clone was seen a single time. This rearrangement joins TRBV5-1 to TRBJ2-7; D gene unclear. The CDR3 has 15 residues. Trimming cost V 0 bases and J 0 bases, with 10 bases left between them. CDR1 SGHRS and CDR2 YFSETQ come from the germline V gene. Written as DNA, the CDR3 is TGCGCCAGCAGCTTGGGGTCCTCGAGCTCCTACGAGCAGTACTTC. Translated: CASSLGSSSSYEQYF.

This chain joins TRBV7-8 and TRBJ2-3; maybe TRBD1 (5 bases). This CDR3 is built from 14 residues. Trimming shortened V by 2 bases and J by 6 bases, and 12 bases separated the two germline ends. Germline lookup yields CDR1 SGHVS and CDR2 FQNEAQ. The CDR3 protein is CASSLIRGADTQYF. CDR3 nucleotides: TGTGCCAGCAGCTTAATTAGGGGCGCGGATACGCAGTATTTT.

The chain links TRBV28 to TRBJ1-1; D is uncertain. The CDR3 spans 13 residues. V gave up 1 base and J gave up 5 bases, with 8 bases separating them. From germline, CDR1 is MDHEN and CDR2 SYDVKM. CDR3 DNA: TGTGCCAGCAGTTTATCGGCGGTTACTGAAGCTTTCTTT. Its protein is CASSLSAVTEAFF. The variable domain in full, with the rest retrieved from reference TRBV28 and TRBJ1-1, is DVKVTQSSRYLVKRTGEKVFLECVQDMDHENMFWYRQDPGLGLRLIYFSYDVKMKEKGDIPEGYSVSREKKERFSLILESASTNQTSMYLCASSLSAVTEAFFGQGTRLTVV.

The chain employs TRBV27 and TRBJ2-1; 8 positions match TRBD2. The CDR3 has 14 amino acids. The germline V gene encodes CDR1 MNHEY and CDR2 SMNVEV (reference sequence). V gave up 4 bases and J gave up 7 bases; unmatched junction bases: 6. CDR3 sequence (DNA): TGTGCCAGCAGTTCGGGAGGGCCGAAAAATGAGCAGTTCTTC. It is translated as CASSSGGPKNEQFF.

V is TRBV19 and J is TRBJ1-3; no clear D gene. The CDR3 is made up of 15 amino acids. Trimming removed 9 bases from V and 5 bases from J, with 20 bases in between. Germline CDR1 is LNHDA and CDR2 is SQIVND (reference sequence). The CDR3 DNA sequence: TGTGCCAGCTTCAGACCCGCGACGGGGAGAAACACCATATATTTT. It specifies CASFRPATGRNTIYF.

Comments on this clone: This CDR3 is also generated by other DNA sequences in the sample. CDR3 sequence reads: CASSLYPYEQYF. DNA of the CDR3: TGTGCCAGCTCACTGTATCCCTACGAGCAGTACTTC. V usage is TRBV18 and J usage is TRBJ2-7; no definite D call. This CDR3 is 12 amino acids long. V was trimmed by 4 bases and J by 2 bases, leaving 6 bases between them. Looked up from germline, CDR1 is KGHSH and CDR2 is LQKENI.

The table lists this clone with a count of one. This chain connects TRBV11-2 to TRBJ1-4, with TRBD1 identical over 7 bases. Germline lookup yields CDR1 SGHAT and CDR2 FQNNGV. The CDR3 totals 14 residues. V lost 5 bases and J lost 7; bases outside the gene matches: 7. CDR3 sequence (DNA): TGTGCCAGCAGCAAGACAGGGCTGGGTGAAAAACTGTTTTTT. Translation gives CASSKTGLGEKLFF.

J is TRBJ2-3 and V is TRBV7-2; a weak D match, TRBD2 (6 bases). The germline V gene encodes CDR1 SGHTA and CDR2 FQGNSA. The CDR3 totals 17 residues. V gave up 4 bases and J gave up 4 bases, with 21 bases separating them. CDR3 coding DNA: TGTGCCAGCAGCTCAGTACCATTCTATTGGGAGGCAGATACGCAGTATTTT. Translating gives CASSSVPFYWEADTQYF. The full variable domain, its missing parts supplied by reference TRBV7-2 and TRBJ2-3, is GAGVSQSPSNKVTEKGKDVELRCDPISGHTALYWYRQSLGQGLEFLIYFQGNSAPDKSGLPSDRFSAERTGGSVSTLTIQRTQQEDSAVYLCASSSVPFYWEADTQYFGPGTRLTVL.

The chain recombines TRBV4-2 with TRBJ2-3, with D tentatively TRBD2 (7 bases). The germline V and J ends were trimmed by 0 bases and 4 bases, with 20 bases remaining between them. This CDR3 comprises 18 residues. Germline V gene lookup returns CDR1 LGHNA and CDR2 YNFKEQ. The CDR3 loop is CASSQDLGGAALADTQYF. CDR3 sequence (DNA): TGTGCCAGCAGCCAAGACCTAGGGGGGGCAGCGCTTGCAGATACGCAGTATTTT.

The rearrangement uses TRBV5-1 and TRBJ1-2; the D is unclear. Germline V gene sequence: CDR1 SGHRS, CDR2 YFSETQ. The V and J ends lost 2 bases and 0 bases respectively, with 11 bases between them. The CDR3 length is 15 residues. DNA of the CDR3: TGCGCCAGCAGCTTCCGGACGACTTCTAACTATGGCTACACCTTC. Translated, it gives CASSFRTTSNYGYTF.

The J gene is TRBJ2-1, the V gene TRBV7-9, with 11 bases fitting TRBD2. The CDR3 spans 18 residues. Trimming removed 5 bases from V and 4 bases from J; junction bases left unmatched: 13. Germline loops: CDR1 SEHNR, CDR2 FQNEAQ (reference sequence). In DNA, the CDR3 is TGTGCCAGCAGCATCCGGCTTGATACTAGCGGGGGTTACAATGAGCAGTTCTTC. Its translation: CASSIRLDTSGGYNEQFF.

V is TRBV5-1 and J is TRBJ2-7; possible D gene TRBD2, 6 bases. Germline CDR1 reads SGHRS; CDR2 reads YFSETQ. This CDR3 is built from 15 residues. The ends were cut back, 3 bases at V and 2 bases at J, with 15 bases in the middle. CDR3 sequence (DNA): TGCGCCAGCAGCTGGTTGACTAGTCCGGCCTACGAGCAGTACTTC. Amino acids: CASSWLTSPAYEQYF.

This clone was seen just once. This chain uses TRBV7-9 with TRBJ2-2; D may be TRBD1 (7 bases). The CDR3 is 14 residues long. Germline values: CDR1 SEHNR, CDR2 FQNEAQ (reference sequence). Trimming removed 10 bases at V and 4 bases at J, with 16 bases between. The chain's CDR3 is CAIRQGGITGELFF. The CDR3 DNA reads TGTGCCATCCGACAGGGAGGTATCACCGGGGAGCTGTTTTTT. Using reference TRBV7-9 and TRBJ2-2 for the parts outside the CDR3, the full variable domain is DTGVSQNPRHKITKRGQNVTFRCDPISEHNRLYWYRQTLGQGPEFLTYFQNEAQLEKSRLLSDRFSAERPKGSFSTLEIQRTEQGDSAMYLCAIRQGGITGELFFGEGSRLTVL.

The chain couples TRBV4-1 to TRBJ2-7; D is unresolved. CDR3 size: 13 residues. Germline CDR1 is MGHRA and CDR2 is YSYEKL. Trimming left V 2 bases short and J 4 bases short, with 9 bases between. The CDR3 DNA is TGCGCCAGCAGCCAATGGCCGGAGTACGAGCAGTACTTC. Residues: CASSQWPEYEQYF.

This chain links TRBV11-3 with TRBJ2-2; 8 nucleotides line up with TRBD1. The germline V gene encodes CDR1 SGHNT and CDR2 YENEEA. CDR3 length: 15 residues. Trimming cost V 1 base and J 5 bases; bases outside gene matches: 3. The CDR3 nucleotides are TGTGCCAGCAGCTTAGGGACAGGGTCGACCGGGGAGCTGTTTTTT. Its protein is CASSLGTGSTGELFF.